Listed below are T cell receptor beta chains from one sample, sequenced in a study of blood T cell repertoires in COVID-19. The table came from immunoSEQ multiplex PCR; TCRdb's copy has only in-frame clones and leaves some out. The sample records more than 300,000 clones, 90% being singletons. Sample: PBMCs or T cells enriched from blood (not recorded which). The origin of the receptors is a woman in her 30s who had been exposed to COVID-19. Each CDR3 is given with its conserved first and last residue. A D gene is named only where the DNA matches it firmly. Some rows mark clone size as missing; the rest say once, few, many or name a class of expanded clone.

d_gene,abundance,v_gene,j_gene,CDR3aa,CDR3nt
NA,NA,TRBV2,TRBJ1-4,CASMRDWDEKLFF,TGTGCCAGCATGCGGGATTGGGACGAAAAACTGTTTTTT
TRBD1,NA,TRBV29-1,TRBJ1-2,CSVEGFGTGALNYGYTF,TGCAGCGTTGAAGGATTCGGGACAGGGGCCCTTAACTATGGCTACACCTTC
NA,once,TRBV7-9,TRBJ2-5,CASSPGWGAETQYF,TGTGCCAGCAGCCCCGGTTGGGGCGCGGAGACCCAGTACTTC
NA,NA,TRBV5-1,TRBJ1-4,CASSLEGVATNEKLFF,TGCGCCAGCAGCTTGGAGGGAGTTGCAACTAATGAAAAACTGTTTTTT
TRBD1,NA,TRBV18,TRBJ1-2,CASSRELQGDGYTF,TGTGCCAGCTCACGAGAACTCCAGGGGGACGGCTACACCTTC
NA,NA,TRBV19,TRBJ1-3,CASIPEGENTIYF,TGTGCCAGTATCCCCGAAGGGGAAAACACCATATATTTT
TRBD2,NA,TRBV7-3,TRBJ2-1,CASSSSGGRPYNEQFF,TGTGCCAGCAGTTCTAGCGGGGGGAGACCCTACAATGAGCAGTTCTTC
NA,NA,TRBV11-2,TRBJ1-2,CASSLSPGRDGYTF,TGTGCCAGCAGCTTATCCCCAGGGAGGGATGGCTACACCTTC
TRBD2,once,TRBV13,TRBJ2-7,CASRLQTSPYEQYF,TGTGCCAGCAGACTCCAGACTAGCCCCTACGAGCAGTACTTC
NA,NA,TRBV4-2,TRBJ1-2,CASSQDWAVSNYGYTF,TGTGCCAGCAGCCAAGATTGGGCAGTTAGTAACTATGGCTACACCTTC
NA,few,TRBV10-3,TRBJ1-4,CAISDTTNEKLFF,TGTGCCATCAGTGATACAACTAATGAAAAACTGTTTTTT
TRBD1,NA,TRBV6-5,TRBJ2-7,CASFTWDRGGYEQYF,TGTGCCAGCTTCACCTGGGACAGGGGGGGTTACGAGCAGTACTTC
NA,NA,TRBV19,TRBJ1-2,CASSQSSGYGYTF,TGTGCCAGTAGCCAATCTTCGGGCTATGGCTACACCTTC
TRBD2,NA,TRBV6-2/TRBV6-3,TRBJ2-1,CASSYEWRGGAGDEQFF,TGTGCCAGCAGTTACGAGTGGCGCGGGGGGGCTGGCGATGAGCAGTTCTTC
NA,NA,TRBV13,TRBJ1-1,CASSNERVDTEAFF,TGTGCCAGCAGTAACGAGAGAGTAGACACTGAAGCTTTCTTT
NA,NA,TRBV12-3/TRBV12-4,TRBJ1-5,CASSVGEGGPQHF,TGTGCCAGCAGTGTAGGGGAGGGTGGCCCCCAGCATTTT
NA,NA,TRBV27,TRBJ1-6,CASTGGLSYNSPLHF,TGTGCCAGCACCGGGGGGTTGTCCTATAATTCACCCCTCCACTTT
NA,NA,TRBV6-5,TRBJ1-6,CASRNSGAYSPLHF,TGTGCCAGCAGAAACTCAGGGGCCTATTCACCCCTCCACTTT
NA,NA,TRBV27,TRBJ2-7,CASRVLSPSYEQYF,TGTGCCAGCAGGGTACTGAGCCCTTCCTACGAGCAGTACTTC
NA,NA,TRBV27,TRBJ1-1,CASSFGPGPVNTEAFF,TGTGCCAGCAGTTTTGGGCCAGGGCCAGTGAACACTGAAGCTTTCTTT
NA,NA,TRBV5-5,TRBJ2-2,CASSLEVAPLAGELFF,TGTGCCAGCAGCTTGGAAGTAGCCCCATTAGCCGGGGAGCTGTTTTTT
NA,NA,TRBV28,TRBJ1-1,CASSTQVNTEAFF,TGTGCCAGCAGTACACAGGTGAACACTGAAGCTTTCTTT
NA,NA,TRBV9,TRBJ1-2,CASSAGILGYTF,TGTGCCAGCAGCGCAGGAATCCTTGGCTACACCTTC
TRBD1,NA,TRBV2,TRBJ1-1,CASRRQGASEAFF,TGTGCCAGCAGGAGACAGGGGGCTTCTGAAGCTTTCTTT
TRBD1,NA,TRBV18,TRBJ1-1,CASSPEVRGLRTEAFF,TGTGCCAGCTCACCCGAGGTCAGGGGGCTAAGGACTGAAGCTTTCTTT
NA,NA,TRBV21-1,TRBJ1-1,CASSKGPTRTNTEAFF,TGTGCCAGCAGCAAAGGGCCCACCCGCACGAACACTGAAGCTTTCTTT
NA,NA,TRBV7-3,TRBJ2-2,CASSPHPGRGPVTGELFF,TGTGCCAGCAGCCCCCACCCAGGGCGGGGGCCGGTCACCGGGGAGCTGTTTTTT
NA,NA,TRBV7-6,TRBJ1-1,CASSISNRFSAGNTEAFF,TGTGCCAGCAGCATTAGTAATCGGTTCTCCGCGGGGAACACTGAAGCTTTCTTT
TRBD1,NA,TRBV4-1,TRBJ1-4,CASTRGRVNEKLFF,TGCGCCAGCACCAGGGGGCGCGTTAATGAAAAACTGTTTTTT
TRBD1,NA,TRBV12-3/TRBV12-4,TRBJ2-7,CASSVDRGYEQYF,TGTGCCAGCAGTGTGGACAGGGGCTACGAGCAGTACTTC
TRBD1,NA,TRBV11-2,TRBJ2-4,CATQPGQPLLGNIQYF,TGTGCCACCCAGCCGGGACAGCCCCTCCTTGGGAACATTCAGTACTTC
NA,NA,TRBV13,TRBJ2-3,CASSLIYYTDTQYF,TGTGCCAGCAGCTTAATTTATTACACAGATACGCAGTATTTT
TRBD1,few,TRBV9,TRBJ2-7,CASSVGGQGSFEQYF,TGTGCCAGCAGCGTAGGGGGACAGGGGTCCTTCGAGCAGTACTTC
TRBD2,once,TRBV7-9,TRBJ2-7,CASSSMTSGAYEQYF,TGTGCCAGCAGCTCGATGACTAGCGGGGCCTACGAGCAGTACTTC
TRBD1,NA,TRBV10-3,TRBJ2-7,CAIRGGQGNSSYEQYF,TGTGCCATCAGGGGGGGACAGGGAAATAGCTCCTACGAGCAGTACTTC
NA,NA,TRBV7-2,TRBJ1-5,CASSQRRDSNQPQHF,TGTGCCAGCAGCCAAAGGCGGGATAGCAATCAGCCCCAGCATTTT
TRBD2,NA,TRBV7-2,TRBJ2-3,CASSSGTSGDSTDTQYF,TGTGCCAGCAGCTCGGGGACTAGCGGGGACAGCACAGATACGCAGTATTTT
NA,NA,TRBV7-8,TRBJ1-6,CASSFGQYNSPLHF,TGTGCCAGCAGCTTCGGACAGTATAATTCACCCCTCCACTTT
NA,NA,TRBV12-3/TRBV12-4,TRBJ1-2,CASSLFSGYGYTF,TGTGCCAGCAGTTTATTTTCGGGGTATGGCTACACCTTC
TRBD2,once,TRBV6-4,TRBJ2-1,CASSPGGSSYNEQFF,TGTGCCAGCAGTCCCGGGGGGAGCTCCTACAATGAGCAGTTCTTC
NA,NA,TRBV11-2,TRBJ1-1,CASSLTGEAFF,TGTGCCAGCAGCTTAACAGGAGAAGCTTTCTTT
TRBD1,NA,TRBV5-1,TRBJ1-2,CASSRNDRDNYGYTF,TGCGCCAGCAGCCGAAACGACAGGGACAACTATGGCTACACCTTC
NA,NA,TRBV6-2/TRBV6-3,TRBJ1-2,CASSPSRGTKGYTF,TGTGCCAGCAGTCCGTCTAGAGGAACTAAAGGCTACACCTTC
TRBD2,NA,TRBV7-9,TRBJ2-5,CASSLPRGSGVAQYF,TGTGCCAGCAGCTTACCCCGGGGTAGCGGGGTTGCCCAGTACTTC
TRBD1,NA,TRBV2,TRBJ2-3,CAGDRGLDTQYF,TGTGCCGGGGACAGGGGGTTAGATACGCAGTATTTT
NA,NA,TRBV3-1/TRBV3-2,TRBJ2-2,CASSPQVNTGELFF,TGTGCCAGCAGCCCTCAGGTGAACACCGGGGAGCTGTTTTTT
NA,once,TRBV5-1,TRBJ2-5,CASSLTGMETQYF,TGCGCCAGCAGCTTGACAGGGATGGAGACCCAGTACTTC
TRBD1,NA,TRBV2,TRBJ2-5,CASSVGQGAQYF,TGTGCCAGCAGTGTGGGACAGGGGGCCCAGTACTTC
NA,NA,TRBV27,TRBJ2-7,CASSLGATDTYEQYF,TGTGCCAGCAGTTTAGGGGCGACAGATACCTACGAGCAGTACTTC
TRBD1,NA,TRBV30,TRBJ1-6,CAWSEGTDSPLHF,TGTGCCTGGAGTGAAGGGACAGATTCACCCCTCCACTTT
TRBD1,once,TRBV4-3,TRBJ2-7,CASSQGVPGQGYEQYF,TGCGCCAGCAGCCAAGGGGTTCCGGGACAGGGTTACGAGCAGTACTTC
NA,NA,TRBV12-3/TRBV12-4,TRBJ2-3,CASSPSTDTQYF,TGTGCCAGCAGTCCAAGCACAGATACGCAGTATTTT
NA,once,TRBV7-2,TRBJ2-3,CASKGAFTDTQYF,TGTGCCAGCAAGGGAGCGTTCACAGATACGCAGTATTTT